Given below is one TCR beta chain in context. Germline V gives CDR1 LGHDT, CDR2 YNNKEL (reference sequence). Trimming removed 1 base at V and 7 bases at J, with 5 bases between. This CDR3 is 11 amino acids long. The source of the sample is a study of blood T cell repertoires in COVID-19. The wider study: Samples taken during acute and convalescent COVID-19 were collected in the United States, Italy and Spain. The analysed material was cDNA or gDNA that came from T cells, B-cell-depleted T cells, or PBMCs.

As handled by the study authors: Counts of nucleated cells, estimated from reference gene primer amplification, were obtained. Only in-frame clones appear in the TCRdb table, and some are missing; sequencing was by immunoSEQ multiplex PCR. The V and J calls and clone size were taken over from that table, and D and trimming were inferred from the DNA. The sample records about 49,000 clones, 75% to 85% being singletons. The V gene is TRBV3-1 (or the pseudogene TRBV3-2), the J gene TRBJ2-7; D gene uncertain. The source of this sequence is a woman aged 60-75 years with acute or convalescent COVID-19. Sequencing used peripheral blood. CDR3 bases: TGTGCCAGCAGCCAAGCCACTGAGCAGTACTTC. It specifies CASSQATEQYF.